A single TCR beta chain is shown here with its context. Sequenced by immunoSEQ multiplex PCR; TCRdb stores in-frame clones only, minus some. This sample has over 90,000 clones; around 96% occur once, and the top ten carry around 0.85%. The sample comes from a study of cytomegalovirus exposure and HLA in healthy donors. Sequencing used PBMCs. The receptor was isolated from a woman aged 18-35 years in good health and CMV-seronegative.

Here the CDR3 reads CASSQAASGGATYNEQFF. CDR3 in DNA: TGCGCCAGCAGCCAAGCGGCGAGCGGGGGCGCGACCTACAATGAGCAGTTCTTC. The V and J genes are TRBV4-3 and TRBJ2-1; 8 bases fit TRBD2. The CDR3 length is 18 residues. CDR1 and CDR2 from the germline V gene are LGHNA and YSLEER. After removal of 1 base from V and 2 bases from J, the junction contained 10 bases not matched to a gene.